This TCR beta chain emerged from a study of CD8+ T cells in alopecia areata. Study as a whole: Treated patients took oral tofacitinib at 5 to 10 mg twice daily. The drug, tofacitinib, lasted 6 to 18 months, followed by 6 months off drug. The study's findings and limits: Clonality was higher in lesional than normal scalp, especially in alopecia totalis/universalis.

Points on this clone: Its antigen is as yet unknown.

RNA was extracted and reverse transcribed into cDNA as the sequencing template. Sequencing was performed with immunoSEQ multiplex PCR; in TCRdb, only in-frame clones are kept and a portion is missing. The data show some 240,000 clones, less than 75% seen once. V gave up 6 bases and J gave up 5 bases; unmatched junction bases: 5. CDR3 length: 14 amino acids. Germline V CDR1 and CDR2: SNHLY, FYNNEI. Specified treatment: oral pan-JAK inhibitor, 5-10 mg twice daily. It was from alopecia areata patients that lesional scalp punch biopsies and peripheral blood were collected. The V and J genes are TRBV2 and TRBJ1-1; 11 bases map to TRBD1. The sample was CD4+ T cells sorted from blood, taken at week 4, from a patient treated with tofacitinib. This clonotype originated in a human donor with alopecia areata. CDR3 DNA: TGTGCCAGCAGATGGGGACAGGGGGGGACTGAAGCTTTCTTT. It specifies CASRWGQGGTEAFF.